Below, 32 T cell receptor beta chains from the same sample are listed, as sequenced in a study of blood T cell repertoires in COVID-19. Sequencing was performed with immunoSEQ multiplex PCR; in TCRdb, only in-frame clones are kept and a portion is missing. The sample includes hundreds of thousands of clones, 89% of them seen just once. The sample consisted of peripheral blood. Receptor source: a woman in her sixties or seventies with acute or convalescent COVID-19.

The CDR3: CASSSGTSGRTDTQYF. DNA for the CDR3: TGTGCCAGCAGCTCCGGGACTAGCGGACGCACAGATACGCAGTATTTT. This chain uses TRBV13 with TRBJ2-3; 11 bases fit TRBD2. J was trimmed by 1 base and V by 4 bases; bases with no gene match: 4. The CDR3 extends over 16 amino acids. Per germline, CDR1 PRHDT and CDR2 FYEKMQ (reference sequence).

This clone appeared a few times. The V gene is TRBV7-3, the J gene TRBJ2-7; D might be TRBD2 (5 bases). Germline V gene lookup returns CDR1 SGHTA and CDR2 FQGTGA. V was pared by 5 bases and J by 3 bases, with 11 bases between. The CDR3 spans 13 residues. In nucleotides, the CDR3 is TGTGCCAGCAGCCGAGGGCCCTTCTACGAGCAGTACTTC. Translated: CASSRGPFYEQYF.

The chain carries TRBV9 and TRBJ1-5; 10 nucleotides line up with TRBD1. The V segment lost 4 bases and the J segment 2 bases; nucleotides outside the gene matches: 3. CDR3 size: 15 residues. CDR1 SGDLS and CDR2 YYNGEE come from the germline V gene. DNA for the CDR3: TGTGCCAGCAGCCCCGGGACAGGGGGCAATCAGCCCCAGCATTTT. It codes for CASSPGTGGNQPQHF.

This chain connects TRBV2 to TRBJ1-2; 9 nucleotides align to TRBD1. The germline V gene encodes CDR1 SNHLY and CDR2 FYNNEI. The CDR3 has 14 amino acids. Germline trimming cut 6 bases from V and 8 bases from J; bases unmatched to any gene: 10. CDR3 loop: CASRPEQGAVGYTF. The DNA for the CDR3 is TGTGCCAGCAGACCCGAACAGGGGGCGGTCGGCTACACCTTC.

V is TRBV5-5 and J is TRBJ1-2; D is uncertain. Deletions cut 0 bases from V and 4 bases from J, with 10 bases between. The germline V gene has CDR1 SGHKS and CDR2 YYEKEE (reference sequence). This CDR3 is built from 14 residues. As DNA, the CDR3 is TGTGCCAGCAGCTTGGATTGGAGCGGCTATGGCTACACCTTC. It specifies CASSLDWSGYGYTF.

The chain recombines TRBV9 with TRBJ1-2, with D perhaps matching TRBD1 (6 bases). Trimming shortened V by 3 bases and J by 6 bases, and 12 bases separated the two germline ends. The CDR3 runs to 13 residues. CDR1 and CDR2 (germline): SGDLS, YYNGEE. As DNA, the CDR3 is TGTGCCAGCAGCGCGAGGGGGTCAGATGGCTACACCTTC. Its protein is CASSARGSDGYTF.

V gene TRBV12-2 combines with J gene TRBJ2-1; the table calls TRBD2, which could not be checked here. TRBV12-2 is a pseudogene locus. The CDR3 is 11 residues long. The CDR3, as DNA: TGTGCAAGTCGCTTACGGGATGAGCAGTTCTTC. Protein sequence: CASRLRDEQFF.

This chain uses TRBV6-5 with TRBJ1-5; weak D call: TRBD1 (5 bases). CDR1 MNHEY and CDR2 SVGAGI come from the germline V gene. The CDR3 is 16 amino acids. Trimming took 4 bases from V and 3 from J, leaving 16 bases between them. The CDR3 here is CASSSTPRGINQPQHF. The CDR3 DNA reads as TGTGCCAGCAGTTCGACTCCGCGGGGGATCAATCAGCCCCAGCATTTT.

Concerning this clone: Other DNA sequences in the sample encode the same CDR3. The chain employs TRBV10-3 and TRBJ1-2, with 11 bases identical to TRBD1. With 6 bases clipped from V and 3 bases from J, the junction kept 3 bases outside the gene matches. CDR3 size: 14 residues. Germline loops: CDR1 ENHRY, CDR2 SYGVKD. CDR3 loop: CAISLGQGDYGYTF. CDR3 nucleotides: TGTGCCATCAGCTTGGGACAGGGGGACTATGGCTACACCTTC.

This clone occurred once. The rearrangement joins TRBV5-1 to TRBJ2-1; 12 bases fit TRBD2. The CDR3 sequence is 15 residues long. V shed 5 bases and J 2 bases; nucleotides not matched to a gene: 2. Germline values: CDR1 SGHRS, CDR2 YFSETQ. The CDR3 here is CASRTSGSPYNEQFF. The CDR3 DNA sequence: TGCGCCAGCAGGACTAGCGGGAGCCCCTACAATGAGCAGTTCTTC.

This clone was seen a handful of times. The rearrangement uses TRBV19 and TRBJ1-5, with 8 bases matching TRBD1. Trimming at V came to 4 bases and at J to 1 base, leaving 9 bases not matched to a gene. The CDR3 loop spans 17 amino acids. Germline V gives CDR1 LNHDA, CDR2 SQIVND (reference sequence). CDR3 loop: CASSTGLGQGSNQPQHF. CDR3 coding DNA: TGTGCCAGTAGTACGGGGCTTGGACAGGGAAGCAATCAGCCCCAGCATTTT.

The chain combines TRBV5-3 with TRBJ1-5, with D possibly being TRBD1 (6 bases). TRBV5-3 is sorted into the ORF group, with uncertain function. The CDR3 totals 16 residues. V dropped 2 bases and J dropped 0 bases, with 12 bases sitting between them. CDR3 loop: CARSFIRGCSNQPQHF. The DNA of the CDR3 is TGTGCCAGAAGCTTTATCAGGGGCTGTAGCAATCAGCCCCAGCATTTT.

The chain employs TRBV27 and TRBJ1-6; a possible D gene is TRBD1 (5 bases). Germline V gene lookup returns CDR1 MNHEY and CDR2 SMNVEV (reference sequence). The CDR3 consists of 12 residues. V was trimmed by 11 bases and J by 7 bases, leaving 12 bases between them. The CDR3 loop reads CAVGDRNSPLHF. The CDR3 nucleotides read TGTGCCGTCGGCGACAGAAATTCACCCCTCCACTTT.

The rearrangement joins TRBV28 to TRBJ1-2, with no clear D. Trimming shortened V by 5 bases and J by 7 bases, and 11 bases separated the two germline ends. Germline CDR1 MDHEN, CDR2 SYDVKM. The CDR3 is 12 residues long. The CDR3 DNA sequence: TGTGCCAGCAGTCCTTTAGTTGGTGGCTACACCTTC. Its translation: CASSPLVGGYTF.

V and J are TRBV28 and TRBJ1-1, with 11 bases matching TRBD1. V lost 6 bases, J lost 12 bases, and 12 bases stayed unmatched. The CDR3 has 14 amino acids. CDR1 and CDR2 (germline): MDHEN, SYDVKM. The CDR3 DNA sequence: TGTGCCAGCAGGTTCTTCGGGGGGGACAGGGGGACTTTCTTT. This translates into CASRFFGGDRGTFF.

V and J are TRBV9 and TRBJ1-6; D gene ambiguous. V lost 3 bases and J lost 7, with 11 bases in between. This CDR3 has 14 amino acids. Germline V gene lookup returns CDR1 SGDLS and CDR2 YYNGEE. The CDR3 nucleotides are TGTGCCAGCAGCGAGGGCGAGGGAAATTCACCCCTCCACTTT. Its translation: CASSEGEGNSPLHF.

This clone was seen only once. This chain joins TRBV7-6 and TRBJ2-6; 12 bases match TRBD2. This CDR3 has 20 residues. Germline loops: CDR1 SGHVS, CDR2 FNYEAQ. The V gene end was trimmed by 4 bases and the J gene end by 0 bases; junction bases not matched to a gene: 10. CDR3 nucleotide sequence: TGTGCCAGCAGCTCTACTACCGGACTAGCGGGGATCTCTGGGGCCAACGTCCTGACTTTC. As protein: CASSSTTGLAGISGANVLTF.

CDR3 loop: CASSHGQGGAKNIQYF. The CDR3 nucleotides read TGTGCCAGCTCGCACGGACAGGGGGGAGCCAAAAACATTCAGTACTTC. The chain has TRBV18 and TRBJ2-4; 10 nucleotides agree with TRBD1. Germline V lookup: CDR1 KGHSH, CDR2 LQKENI. The V segment lost 6 bases and the J segment 0 bases; nucleotides outside the gene matches: 5. CDR3 size: 16 residues.

This chain connects TRBV4-1 to TRBJ2-3; 9 nucleotides match TRBD1. The length of the CDR3 is 19 residues. CDR1 MGHRA and CDR2 YSYEKL come from the germline V gene. V lost 2 bases and J lost 0; bases outside the gene matches: 12. CDR3 in DNA: TGCGCCAGCAGCCAACAACTGTACAGGGGGCGTGGAAGCACAGATACGCAGTATTTT. This encodes CASSQQLYRGRGSTDTQYF.

Note on this clone: The sample contains more than one DNA sequence encoding this CDR3. The genes are TRBV28 and TRBJ1-4; D unresolved. The CDR3 loop spans 13 amino acids. The germline CDR1 and CDR2 sequences are MDHEN and SYDVKM. Trimming pared 6 bases from V and 0 bases from J, leaving 5 bases between. CDR3 nucleotides: TGTGCCAGCAGCCCAGCAACTAATGAAAAACTGTTTTTT. It codes for CASSPATNEKLFF. The full variable domain, rest sourced from reference TRBV28 and TRBJ1-4, is DVKVTQSSRYLVKRTGEKVFLECVQDMDHENMFWYRQDPGLGLRLIYFSYDVKMKEKGDIPEGYSVSREKKERFSLILESASTNQTSMYLCASSPATNEKLFFGSGTQLSVL.

This chain links TRBV7-2 with TRBJ1-5, with D uncertain. Germline V gives CDR1 SGHTA, CDR2 FQGNSA. The CDR3 has 15 amino acids. V shed 4 bases and J shed 3 bases, with 13 bases lying between them. The CDR3 is CASSSQAGINQPQHF. The CDR3 bases are TGTGCCAGCAGCTCCCAGGCGGGGATCAATCAGCCCCAGCATTTT. Looking up the rest from reference TRBV7-2 and TRBJ1-5 gives the full variable domain: GAGVSQSPSNKVTEKGKDVELRCDPISGHTALYWYRQSLGQGLEFLIYFQGNSAPDKSGLPSDRFSAERTGGSVSTLTIQRTQQEDSAVYLCASSSQAGINQPQHFGDGTRLSIL.

V gene TRBV6-2 or TRBV6-3 combines with J gene TRBJ2-1; 7 nucleotides match TRBD2. CDR1 MNHEY and CDR2 SVGEGT come from the germline V gene. V trimming: 1 base; J trimming: 1 base; junction bases outside the gene matches: 4. The CDR3 runs to 16 residues. CDR3 protein: CASSYWPSGSYNEQFF. CDR3 sequence (DNA): TGTGCCAGCAGTTACTGGCCTAGCGGTTCCTACAATGAGCAGTTCTTC.

CDR3 sequence reads: CASSRILAGGENEQFF. The DNA for the CDR3 is TGTGCCAGCAGCCGGATTCTCGCCGGGGGAGAGAATGAGCAGTTCTTC. This chain links TRBV5-5 with TRBJ2-1, with D possibly being TRBD2 (6 bases). Trimming cost V 4 bases and J 7 bases, with 21 bases left between them. The CDR3 totals 16 residues. Germline CDR1 and CDR2: SGHKS and YYEKEE (reference sequence). Looking up the rest from reference TRBV5-5 and TRBJ2-1 gives the full variable domain: DAGVTQSPTHLIKTRGQQVTLRCSPISGHKSVSWYQQVLGQGPQFIFQYYEKEERGRGNFPDRFSARQFPNYSSELNVNALLLGDSALYLCASSRILAGGENEQFFGPGTRLTVL.

The gene calls are TRBV9 and TRBJ2-1; 10 bases line up with TRBD2. Losses at the gene ends were 4 bases for V and 4 bases for J; bases not matched to a gene: 8. This CDR3 comprises 16 residues. Germline CDR1 SGDLS, CDR2 YYNGEE. CDR3 residues: CASSSLAGVEYNEQFF. The CDR3 DNA reads as TGTGCCAGCAGCAGCCTAGCGGGAGTTGAGTACAATGAGCAGTTCTTC.

This chain joins TRBV27 and TRBJ2-2; 12 bases agree with TRBD2. Trimming at V came to 7 bases and at J to 3 bases, leaving 6 bases not matched to a gene. This CDR3 has 16 amino acids. Germline CDR1 and CDR2: MNHEY and SMNVEV (reference sequence). CDR3 in amino acids: CASTLLAGGHTGELFF. In DNA, the CDR3 is TGTGCCAGCACCTTACTAGCGGGAGGCCACACCGGGGAGCTGTTTTTT.

The chain employs TRBV9 and TRBJ2-7; 8 nucleotides line up with TRBD1. V was clipped by 0 bases and J by 5 bases; unmatched bases: 7. The CDR3 is made up of 15 amino acids. Per germline, CDR1 SGDLS and CDR2 YYNGEE. DNA of the CDR3: TGTGCCAGCAGCGTAGGAGGGACAGGAGGCCACGAGCAGTACTTC. Its protein is CASSVGGTGGHEQYF.

This clone came up once. This chain joins TRBV7-2 and TRBJ1-5; a possible D gene is TRBD1 (5 bases). CDR1 is SGHTA and CDR2 is FQGNSA in the germline V gene. This CDR3 is 15 amino acids long. Trimming left V 5 bases short and J 0 bases short, with 11 bases between. The CDR3: CASSLQGNSNQPQHF. The CDR3 region has the DNA TGTGCCAGCAGCCTCCAGGGTAATAGCAATCAGCCCCAGCATTTT.

This clone was seen only a few times. CDR3 DNA sequence: TGTGCCAGTAGTATGAGAGGGCAGGGGAATGAAAAACTGTTTTTT. Amino acids: CASSMRGQGNEKLFF. The chain carries TRBV19 and TRBJ1-4; D might be TRBD1 (6 bases). Trimming left V 3 bases short and J 5 bases short, with 13 bases between. Germline V gene sequence: CDR1 LNHDA, CDR2 SQIVND (reference sequence). This CDR3 comprises 15 residues.

The CDR3 region has the DNA TGTGCCAGCAGCGGATACGGACAGTCGAACACTGAAGCTTTCTTT. Protein sequence: CASSGYGQSNTEAFF. The rearrangement links TRBV2 to TRBJ1-1; perhaps TRBD1 as D (6 bases). Germline V gene sequence: CDR1 SNHLY, CDR2 FYNNEI. V was trimmed by 6 bases and J by 1 base, leaving 15 bases between them. The CDR3 is made up of 15 amino acids.

The genes are TRBV4-1 and TRBJ2-5; 14 nucleotides agree with TRBD2. CDR3 length: 21 amino acids. Per the germline V gene, CDR1 is MGHRA and CDR2 is YSYEKL. V lost 3 bases to trimming and J lost 1 base; unmatched junction nucleotides: 16. CDR3 sequence (DNA): TGCGCCAGCAGCCACGGAAGGACTAGCGGGGGGAACGGGTCTATCCAAGAGACCCAGTACTTC. It codes for CASSHGRTSGGNGSIQETQYF.

The rearrangement links TRBV5-1 to TRBJ1-1; TRBD1 might be the D (5 bases). Deletions cut 5 bases from V and 4 bases from J, with 12 bases between. This CDR3 has 13 amino acids. Germline-derived CDR1 and CDR2 are SGHRS and YFSETQ. The CDR3, as DNA: TGCGCCAGCAGTCCTGGGGCAGCCACTGAAGCTTTCTTT. It is translated as CASSPGAATEAFF. The full variable domain, its missing parts supplied by reference TRBV5-1 and TRBJ1-1, is KAGVTQTPRYLIKTRGQQVTLSCSPISGHRSVSWYQQTPGQGLQFLFEYFSETQRNKGNFPGRFSGRQFSNSRSEMNVSTLELGDSALYLCASSPGAATEAFFGQGTRLTVV.

This clone was counted only a few times. The chain uses TRBV3-1 (or the pseudogene TRBV3-2) and TRBJ2-5; D uncertain. The CDR3 spans 12 residues. Trimming removed 0 bases at V and 6 bases at J, with 5 bases between. Germline assignment: CDR1 LGHDT and CDR2 YNNKEL (reference sequence). CDR3 in DNA: TGTGCCAGCAGCCAAGATGGCCAGACCCAGTACTTC. This sequence encodes CASSQDGQTQYF.